Listed here are 10 T cell receptor beta chains from one sample, sequenced in a study of T cells after yellow fever vaccination. TCRdb reanalysed the 5' RACE reads using MiXCR and keeps one entry per CDR3 protein. The profile shows some 260,000 distinct CDR3 sequences, 5.2% of them singletons. Sequencing used CD4+ T cells sorted from PBMCs, obtained on the day of the yellow fever booster vaccination. All receptors come from a man aged 18 to 30 who received the YFV17D yellow fever vaccine.

This clonotype was found many times. V and J are TRBV20-1 and TRBJ2-7; TRBD1 aligns across 8 bases. This CDR3 has 13 residues. V lost 5 bases, J lost 3 bases, and 6 bases stayed unmatched. The germline CDR1 and CDR2 sequences are DFQATT and SNEGSKA (reference sequence). The CDR3 protein is CSARWDRNYEQYF. CDR3 coding DNA: TGCAGTGCTCGGTGGGACAGGAACTACGAGCAGTACTTC.

This clonotype appeared a few times. The chain is built from TRBV6-6 and TRBJ1-1, with a possible D match to TRBD1 (5 bases). The V end lost 7 bases, the J end lost 4 bases, and 19 bases lay between the germline ends. This CDR3 has 15 amino acids. The germline V gene has CDR1 MNHNY and CDR2 SVGAGI (reference sequence). CDR3 sequence reads: CASTPRRGRGTEAFF. The CDR3 DNA follows: TGTGCCAGCACCCCGAGAAGGGGTCGCGGCACTGAAGCTTTCTTT.

This clonotype was counted only a few times. J is TRBJ1-3 and V is TRBV6-5; D gene uncertain. V was trimmed by 6 bases and J by 0 bases, leaving 6 bases between them. From germline, CDR1 is MNHEY and CDR2 SVGAGI. The CDR3 is 13 residues long. The CDR3 sequence is CASSLVSGNTIYF. The CDR3 DNA follows: TGTGCCAGCAGCCTTGTCTCTGGAAACACCATATATTTT.

The chain has TRBV25-1 and TRBJ1-4; 7 nucleotides agree with TRBD1. This CDR3 contains 15 residues. CDR1 and CDR2 (germline): MGHDK, SYGVNS. V gave up 8 bases and J gave up 5 bases; unmatched junction bases: 11. CDR3 in DNA: TGTGCCAGCCAAGAAGCTGGGACAGCAAATGAAAAACTGTTTTTT. Encoded protein: CASQEAGTANEKLFF.

This chain uses TRBV6-2 or TRBV6-3 with TRBJ2-3; 7 bases are shared with TRBD1. This CDR3 comprises 11 residues. Trimming removed 8 bases from V and 11 bases from J; junction bases left unmatched: 7. In germline, CDR1 is MNHEY, CDR2 SVGEGT. CDR3 in amino acids: CASGTEGRQYF. The DNA of the CDR3 is TGTGCCAGCGGGACAGAGGGACGGCAGTATTTT.

The chain uses TRBV9 and TRBJ2-3; 13 positions agree with TRBD2. This CDR3 comprises 15 residues. The V segment lost 7 bases and the J segment 11 bases; nucleotides outside the gene matches: 13. CDR1 is SGDLS, CDR2 YYNGEE, per germline. For the CDR3, the DNA is TGTGCCAGCGGAGGACTAGCGGGGGCCCCGGGGGAGCAGTATTTT. Translating it yields CASGGLAGAPGEQYF.

The rearrangement joins TRBV5-5 to TRBJ2-5; TRBD1 might be the D (5 bases). The length of the CDR3 is 17 residues. The germline V gene has CDR1 SGHKS and CDR2 YYEKEE (reference sequence). Trimming shortened V by 4 bases and J by 5 bases, and 24 bases separated the two germline ends. CDR3 amino acids: CASSAPDSWGLGETQYF. The DNA of the CDR3 is TGTGCCAGCAGCGCACCCGACTCATGGGGCCTGGGGGAGACCCAGTACTTC.

This clonotype was recorded many times. The CDR3 nucleotides are TGCAGTGCTAGAGTTCAGGATGAGCAGTTCTTC. Translating it yields CSARVQDEQFF. The V call is TRBV20-1, the J call TRBJ2-1, with D unclear. Trimming stripped 1 base from V and 8 bases from J, with 6 bases between. This CDR3 has 11 amino acids. Germline assignment: CDR1 DFQATT and CDR2 SNEGSKA (reference sequence).

A word on this clonotype: This sequence may be a read error, since a much larger clone differs from it by one base. The rearrangement joins TRBV4-3 to TRBJ1-4, with D unclear. Germline V gene sequence: CDR1 LGHNA, CDR2 YSLEER. The length of the CDR3 is 16 residues. CDR3 nucleotides: TGCGCCAGCAGCCAAGCGGTAACTAAACCCAATGAAAATCTGTTTTTT. This gives the protein CASSQAVTKPNENLFF.

This rearrangement joins TRBV30 to TRBJ2-7, with 7 bases aligning to TRBD1. Trimming removed 2 bases from V and 4 bases from J; junction bases left unmatched: 8. This CDR3 contains 14 residues. The V gene's germline CDR1 is GTSNPN and CDR2 SVGIG (reference sequence). The CDR3 sequence is CAWSPTGQRYEQYF. In nucleotides, the CDR3 is TGTGCCTGGAGTCCTACGGGACAGAGATACGAGCAGTACTTC.